Below, one TCR beta chain is given with its context. This clone has a single count. This receptor's antigen is unknown. No base quality values were provided; no much bigger clone lies one nucleotide off. The protocol used for the library was the immunoSEQ multiplex PCR assay. What TCRdb holds here is the immuneACCESS table cut down to in-frame rearrangements. Part of the clones is not present; checked against another copy, under half of the missing clones reflect an unresolved V gene, and the others are unexplained. The sample records about 50,000 clones, 80% to 95% of which are singletons. About 0.6% of the sample comes from the top ten. Between the V and J ends, shortened by 5 bases and 7 bases respectively, the junction contains 18 bases. Via the germline V gene (reference sequence), CDR1 is LNHNV and CDR2 YYDKDF. From the cysteine up to the phenylalanine, the CDR3 has a length of 15 residues. Of all the DNA, just the CDR3 is kept, 45 bases in frame from base 1.

This entry is derived from a study of T cell changes during pregnancy in multiple sclerosis (dated by TCRdb to the late 2010s). A note on the overall study: The study looked at changes in the T cell repertoire across pregnancy in women with multiple sclerosis.

The TCR comes from a female donor in good health, enrolled as a control in a pregnancy study. Sequenced material: CD4+ T cells from peripheral blood mononuclear cells, taken after pregnancy. The sequence joins TRBV15 to TRBJ1-5, with the D gene uncertain. The DNA sequence follows: TGTGCCACCAGCCGAACGAGAGAGAACTACCAGCCCCAGCATTTT. Translated, it reads CATSRTRENYQPQHF.